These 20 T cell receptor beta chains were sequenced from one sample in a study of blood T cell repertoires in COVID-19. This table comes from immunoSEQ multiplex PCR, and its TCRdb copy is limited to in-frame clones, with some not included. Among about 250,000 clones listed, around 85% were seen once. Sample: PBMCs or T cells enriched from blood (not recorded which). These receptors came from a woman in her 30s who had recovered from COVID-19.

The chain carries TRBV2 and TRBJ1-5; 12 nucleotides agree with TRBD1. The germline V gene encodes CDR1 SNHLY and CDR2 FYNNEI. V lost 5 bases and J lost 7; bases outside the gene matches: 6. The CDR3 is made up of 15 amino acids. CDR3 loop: CASSSGTGGPQPQHF. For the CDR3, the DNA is TGTGCCAGCAGTTCCGGGACAGGGGGCCCCCAGCCCCAGCATTTT. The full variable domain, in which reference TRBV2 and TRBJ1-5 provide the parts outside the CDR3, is EPEVTQTPSHQVTQMGQEVILRCVPISNHLYFYWYRQILGQKVEFLVSFYNNEISEKSEIFDDQFSVERPDGSNFTLKIRSTKLEDSAMYFCASSSGTGGPQPQHFGDGTRLSIL.

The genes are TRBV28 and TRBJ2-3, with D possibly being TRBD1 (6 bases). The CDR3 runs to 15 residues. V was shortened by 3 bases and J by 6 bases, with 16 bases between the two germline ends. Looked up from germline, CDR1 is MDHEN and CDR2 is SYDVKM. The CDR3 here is CASSFGATQGDTQYF. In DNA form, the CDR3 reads TGTGCCAGCAGTTTCGGGGCGACCCAGGGGGATACGCAGTATTTT.

The CDR3 loop reads CASSEGEGQGSDTQYF. The CDR3 nucleotides read TGTGCCAGCAGTGAGGGGGAGGGACAGGGGTCAGATACGCAGTATTTT. The chain uses TRBV6-1 and TRBJ2-3, with 10 bases lining up with TRBD1. Trimming cost V 3 bases and J 4 bases; bases outside gene matches: 7. The germline CDR1 and CDR2 sequences are MNHNS and SASEGT. The CDR3 is made up of 16 amino acids.

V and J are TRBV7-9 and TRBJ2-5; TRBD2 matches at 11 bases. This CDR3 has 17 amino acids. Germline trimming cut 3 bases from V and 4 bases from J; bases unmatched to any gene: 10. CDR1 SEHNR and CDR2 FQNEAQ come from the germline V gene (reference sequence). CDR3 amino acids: CASSFAGSGRAVETQYF. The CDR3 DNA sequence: TGTGCCAGCAGCTTTGCGGGTAGCGGGAGGGCCGTAGAGACCCAGTACTTC.

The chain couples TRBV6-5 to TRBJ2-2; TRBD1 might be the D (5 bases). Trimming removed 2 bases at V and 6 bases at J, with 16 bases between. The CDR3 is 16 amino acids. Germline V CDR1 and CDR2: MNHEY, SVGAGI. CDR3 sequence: CASSYRSGIGSGELFF. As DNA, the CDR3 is TGTGCCAGCAGTTACAGGTCAGGGATCGGATCCGGGGAGCTGTTTTTT.

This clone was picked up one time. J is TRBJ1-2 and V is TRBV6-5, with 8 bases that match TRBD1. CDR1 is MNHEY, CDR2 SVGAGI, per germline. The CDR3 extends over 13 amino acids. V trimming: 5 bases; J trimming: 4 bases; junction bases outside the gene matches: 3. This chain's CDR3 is CASSRDRGYGYTF. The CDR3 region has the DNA TGTGCCAGCAGTCGCGACAGGGGCTATGGCTACACCTTC.

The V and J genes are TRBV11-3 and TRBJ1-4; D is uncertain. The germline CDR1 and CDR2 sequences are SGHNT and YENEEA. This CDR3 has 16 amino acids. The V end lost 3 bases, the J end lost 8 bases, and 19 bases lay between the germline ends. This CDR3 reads CASSFPKLSNPEKLFF. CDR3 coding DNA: TGTGCCAGCAGCTTTCCCAAGCTATCGAATCCCGAAAAACTGTTTTTT.

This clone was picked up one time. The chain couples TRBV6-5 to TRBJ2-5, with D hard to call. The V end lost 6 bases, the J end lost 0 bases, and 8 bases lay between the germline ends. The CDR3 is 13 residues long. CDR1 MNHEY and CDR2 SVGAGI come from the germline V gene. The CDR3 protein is CASRVADQETQYF. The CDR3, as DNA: TGTGCCAGCAGGGTGGCAGACCAAGAGACCCAGTACTTC.

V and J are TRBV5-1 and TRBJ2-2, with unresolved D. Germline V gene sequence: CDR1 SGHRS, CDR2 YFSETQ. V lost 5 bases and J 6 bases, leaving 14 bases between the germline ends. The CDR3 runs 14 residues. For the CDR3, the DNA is TGCGCCAGCAGTTCTGAAGGAGTGGCCGGGGAGCTGTTTTTT. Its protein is CASSSEGVAGELFF.

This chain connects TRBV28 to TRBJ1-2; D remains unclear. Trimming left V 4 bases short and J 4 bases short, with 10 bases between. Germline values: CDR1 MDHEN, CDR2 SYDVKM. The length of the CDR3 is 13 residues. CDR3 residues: CASSSRASYGYTF. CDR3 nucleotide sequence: TGTGCCAGCAGTTCGCGGGCTTCCTATGGCTACACCTTC.

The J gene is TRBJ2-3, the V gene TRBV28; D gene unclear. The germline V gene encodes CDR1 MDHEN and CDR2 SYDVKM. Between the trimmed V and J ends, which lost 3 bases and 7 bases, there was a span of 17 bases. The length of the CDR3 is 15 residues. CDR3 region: CASSFPGLGENTQYF. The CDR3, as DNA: TGTGCCAGCAGTTTCCCCGGCCTAGGAGAGAATACGCAGTATTTT. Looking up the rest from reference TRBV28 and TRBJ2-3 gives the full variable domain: DVKVTQSSRYLVKRTGEKVFLECVQDMDHENMFWYRQDPGLGLRLIYFSYDVKMKEKGDIPEGYSVSREKKERFSLILESASTNQTSMYLCASSFPGLGENTQYFGPGTRLTVL.

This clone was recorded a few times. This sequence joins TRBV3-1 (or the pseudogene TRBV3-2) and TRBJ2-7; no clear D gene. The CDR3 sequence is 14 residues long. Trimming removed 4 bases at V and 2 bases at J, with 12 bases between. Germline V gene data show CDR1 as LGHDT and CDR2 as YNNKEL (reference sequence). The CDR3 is CASSRAGLTYEQYF. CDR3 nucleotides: TGTGCCAGCAGCCGAGCTGGGCTAACCTACGAGCAGTACTTC.

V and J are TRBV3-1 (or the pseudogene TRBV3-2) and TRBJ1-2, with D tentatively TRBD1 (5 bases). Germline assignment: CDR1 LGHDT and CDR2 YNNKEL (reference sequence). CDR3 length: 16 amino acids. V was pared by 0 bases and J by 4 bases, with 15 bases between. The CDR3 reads CASSQDSTDNFYGYTF. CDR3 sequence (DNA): TGTGCCAGCAGCCAAGACTCCACGGACAATTTCTATGGCTACACCTTC.

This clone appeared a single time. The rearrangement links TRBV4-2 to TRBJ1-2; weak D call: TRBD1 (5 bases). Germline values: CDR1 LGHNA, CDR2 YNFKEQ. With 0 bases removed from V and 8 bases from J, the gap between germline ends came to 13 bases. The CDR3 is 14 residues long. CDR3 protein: CASSQDLGARGYTF. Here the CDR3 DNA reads TGTGCCAGCAGCCAAGATCTAGGGGCTAGGGGCTACACCTTC.

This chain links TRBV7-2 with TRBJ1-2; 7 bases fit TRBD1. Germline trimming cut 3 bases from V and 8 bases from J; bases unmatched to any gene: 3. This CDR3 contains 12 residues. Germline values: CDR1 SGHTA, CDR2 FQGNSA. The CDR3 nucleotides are TGTGCCAGCAGCTTGACAGGGTCGGGCTACACCTTC. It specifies CASSLTGSGYTF.

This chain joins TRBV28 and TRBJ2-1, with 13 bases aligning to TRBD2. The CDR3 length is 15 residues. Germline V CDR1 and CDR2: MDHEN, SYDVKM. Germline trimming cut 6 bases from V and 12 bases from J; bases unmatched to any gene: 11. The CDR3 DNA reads TGTGCCAGCAGGCCTGCCGGGACTAGCGGGATCAGGCAGTTCTTC. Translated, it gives CASRPAGTSGIRQFF.

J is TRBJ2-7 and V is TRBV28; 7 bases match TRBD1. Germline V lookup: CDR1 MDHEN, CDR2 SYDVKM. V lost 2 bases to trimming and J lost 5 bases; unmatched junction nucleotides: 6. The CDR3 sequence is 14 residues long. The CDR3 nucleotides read TGTGCCAGCAGTTTACGGACAGGCCGAGACGAGCAGTACTTC. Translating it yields CASSLRTGRDEQYF.

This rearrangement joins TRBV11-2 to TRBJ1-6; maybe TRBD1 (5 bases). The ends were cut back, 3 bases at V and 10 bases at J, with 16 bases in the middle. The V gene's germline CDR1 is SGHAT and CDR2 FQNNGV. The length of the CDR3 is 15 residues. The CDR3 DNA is TGTGCCAGCAGCTTGGGTTCGTCAGGGCGATCACCCCTCCACTTT. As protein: CASSLGSSGRSPLHF.

The CDR3 region has the DNA TGTGCCAGCAGCCCGGGGTGGGCTGGGGTAGGAGAGACCCAGTACTTC. Its protein is CASSPGWAGVGETQYF. V usage is TRBV5-5 and J usage is TRBJ2-5; D perhaps matches TRBD2 (5 bases). Per the germline V gene, CDR1 is SGHKS and CDR2 is YYEKEE (reference sequence). This CDR3 contains 16 residues. Trimming stripped 4 bases from V and 4 bases from J, with 20 bases between.

CDR3 coding DNA: TGTGCCAGCAGCCGGGAGGGACAGGGTGCCTCCTACGAGCAGTACTTC. It yields the protein CASSREGQGASYEQYF. The chain has TRBV5-4 and TRBJ2-7; tentatively, D is TRBD1 (9 bases). The CDR3 has 16 residues. V was trimmed by 4 bases and J by 0 bases, leaving 17 bases between them. CDR1 and CDR2 from the germline V gene are SGHNT and YYREEE (reference sequence).